One sample yielded the 32 T cell receptor beta chains listed below, sequenced in a study of cytomegalovirus exposure and HLA in healthy donors (dated by TCRdb to about 2017). Library preparation employed the immunoSEQ multiplex PCR assay. The multiplex PCR relied on a mix of 60 forward primers for TCR Vbeta segments and 13 reverse primers for TCR Jbeta segments. The immuneACCESS repertoire file appears here via TCRdb, limited to in-frame rearrangements. These files lack a portion of the clones; in checked studies, under half of the deficit traces to unresolved V genes, and the cause of the others is not known. The sample has about 150,000 clones on record, about three quarters of them singletons. The leading ten clones occupy 0.5% to 0.85% of the sample. Specimen: PBMCs. Every receptor here comes from a male donor in good health and CMV-seronegative.

The CDR3 DNA sequence: TGTGCCAGCAGACCGGGACTCACACGCAATGAGCAGTTCTTC. This translates into CASRPGLTRNEQFF. The genes are TRBV2 and TRBJ2-1, with TRBD2 as a possible D gene (6 bases). In germline, CDR1 is SNHLY, CDR2 FYNNEI. The CDR3 extends over 14 amino acids. V was clipped by 6 bases and J by 6 bases, with 15 bases between them.

The chain employs TRBV6-5 and TRBJ1-2, with D perhaps matching TRBD1 (5 bases). V lost 5 bases and J lost 4, with 5 bases in between. Per the germline V gene, CDR1 is MNHEY and CDR2 is SVGAGI. The CDR3 consists of 11 residues. The CDR3 sequence: CASSGAYGYTF. The CDR3 nucleotides are TGTGCCAGCAGTGGGGCCTATGGCTACACCTTC.

The rearrangement links TRBV4-2 to TRBJ2-1, with 7 bases aligning to TRBD2. Germline V gene lookup returns CDR1 LGHNA and CDR2 YNFKEQ. The CDR3 loop spans 16 amino acids. Trimming took 0 bases from V and 4 from J; bases not matched to a gene: 6. The CDR3 region has the DNA TGTGCCAGCAGCCAAGAGACGGGAGGAGGGTACAATGAGCAGTTCTTC. It codes for CASSQETGGGYNEQFF.

This clone was recorded once. The gene calls are TRBV19 and TRBJ2-6, with 7 positions matching TRBD1. This CDR3 is built from 16 residues. After removal of 4 bases from V and 2 bases from J, the junction contained 5 bases not matched to a gene. Per the germline V gene, CDR1 is LNHDA and CDR2 is SQIVND (reference sequence). As DNA, the CDR3 is TGTGCCAGTAGTAGAAGAACAGGGGCTGGGGCCAACGTCCTGACTTTC. It encodes CASSRRTGAGANVLTF. Full variable domain (remainder filled in from reference TRBV19 and TRBJ2-6): DGGITQSPKYLFRKEGQNVTLSCEQNLNHDAMYWYRQDPGQGLRLIYYSQIVNDFQKGDIAEGYSVSREKKESFPLTVTSAQKNPTAFYLCASSRRTGAGANVLTFGAGSRLTVL.

The rearrangement links TRBV5-3 to TRBJ2-1, with 8 positions matching TRBD2. TRBV5-3 is flagged as an ORF with uncertain function. This CDR3 comprises 15 residues. J was trimmed by 3 bases and V by 5 bases; bases with no gene match: 7. CDR3 in DNA: TGTGCCAGAAGGACAAGCGGGAGTAACTACAATGAGCAGTTCTTC. Amino acid sequence: CARRTSGSNYNEQFF.

This chain uses TRBV6-5 with TRBJ1-3; D unclear. V was pared by 6 bases and J by 0 bases, with 12 bases between. Germline CDR1 is MNHEY and CDR2 is SVGAGI. CDR3 length: 15 amino acids. The CDR3 DNA follows: TGTGCCAGCAGCCGCGGTGGCAGCTCTGGAAACACCATATATTTT. Translation: CASSRGGSSGNTIYF.

This clone was counted only a few times. V is TRBV11-1 and J is TRBJ1-2; D is undetermined. Germline V gives CDR1 SGHAT, CDR2 FQDESV (reference sequence). The V gene lost 1 base and the J gene lost 6 bases, with 12 bases spanning the gap. The CDR3 extends over 14 amino acids. CDR3 DNA sequence: TGTGCCAGCAGCTTAGGACTGACGATGGATGGCTACACCTTC. Encoded protein: CASSLGLTMDGYTF.

This chain connects TRBV7-9 to TRBJ1-5, with unresolved D. The germline V and J ends were trimmed by 3 bases and 7 bases, with 4 bases remaining between them. The germline CDR1 and CDR2 sequences are SEHNR and FQNEAQ (reference sequence). The CDR3 contains 11 residues. CDR3 amino acids: CASSLEQPQHF. The DNA of the CDR3 is TGTGCCAGCAGCTTGGAGCAGCCCCAGCATTTT.

This clone appeared a few times. V gene TRBV10-3 combines with J gene TRBJ2-5, with TRBD2 matching 8 bases. This CDR3 comprises 17 residues. With V trimmed by 0 bases and J by 4 bases, 10 bases remained unmatched. In germline, CDR1 is ENHRY, CDR2 SYGVKD. This CDR3 is CAISESKDRGGGETQYF. DNA for the CDR3: TGTGCCATCAGTGAGTCGAAAGATCGGGGGGGCGGAGAGACCCAGTACTTC.

The table lists this clone with a few counts. CDR3 DNA sequence: TGTGCTAGTGGCTGGACGGGGAGAGGAAACACCATATATTTT. Its translation is CASGWTGRGNTIYF. This rearrangement joins TRBV12-5 to TRBJ1-3; D uncertain. This CDR3 has 14 residues. Trimming took 6 bases from V and 4 from J, leaving 13 bases between them. CDR1 is LGHNT, CDR2 FRNRAP, per germline.

The chain couples TRBV7-2 to TRBJ2-7; D may be TRBD1 (5 bases). CDR1 is SGHTA, CDR2 FQGNSA, per germline. This CDR3 is 14 amino acids long. V shed 0 bases and J shed 6 bases, with 12 bases lying between them. The CDR3 protein is CASSLAQGHGEQYF. CDR3 nucleotides: TGTGCCAGCAGCTTAGCGCAGGGCCATGGCGAGCAGTACTTC. Full variable domain (outside the CDR3, taken from reference TRBV7-2 and TRBJ2-7): GAGVSQSPSNKVTEKGKDVELRCDPISGHTALYWYRQSLGQGLEFLIYFQGNSAPDKSGLPSDRFSAERTGGSVSTLTIQRTQQEDSAVYLCASSLAQGHGEQYFGPGTRLTVT.

Turning to this clone: Its ends do not fully match the called genes, so a read error is possible. This CDR3 is also generated by other DNA sequences in the sample. V is TRBV27 and J is TRBJ1-6; 9 bases are shared with TRBD1. The CDR3 spans 18 residues. Germline CDR1 reads MNHEY; CDR2 reads SMNVEV (reference sequence). The CDR3, as DNA: TGTGCCAGCAGTTTACTTTCGGGACAGGGAAACTCTAATTCTCCCCTCCACTTT. Its protein is CASSLLSGQGNSNSPLHF.

V is TRBV4-2 and J is TRBJ2-5; 10 bases align to TRBD2. The J call may not be correct, given that the DNA end is closer to TRBJ2-7. Per germline, CDR1 LGHNA and CDR2 YNFKEQ. The CDR3 sequence is 16 residues long. The CDR3 protein is CASSPTSGDSSYEQYF. CDR3 in DNA: TGTGCCAGCAGCCCTACTAGCGGGGATAGCTCCTACGAGCAGTACTTC.

The chain combines TRBV5-1 with TRBJ2-1, with 8 positions matching TRBD1. CDR1 is SGHRS and CDR2 is YFSETQ in the germline V gene. CDR3 length: 17 residues. V trimming: 4 bases; J trimming: 2 bases; junction bases outside the gene matches: 11. The CDR3 sequence is CASSVNPQGATYNEQFF. Here the CDR3 DNA reads TGCGCCAGCAGCGTGAACCCTCAGGGGGCGACCTACAATGAGCAGTTCTTC.

The DNA for the CDR3 is TGTGCCAGCTCACCACAGGGGCCGCAATACGAGCAGTACTTC. Translation: CASSPQGPQYEQYF. The chain has TRBV18 and TRBJ2-7; D possibly corresponds to TRBD1 (5 bases). Germline V gives CDR1 KGHSH, CDR2 LQKENI. V gave up 1 base and J gave up 4 bases, with 11 bases separating them. CDR3 size: 14 residues. Supplemented by reference TRBV18 and TRBJ2-7, the full variable domain reads NAGVMQNPRHLVRRRGQEARLRCSPMKGHSHVYWYRQLPEEGLKFMVYLQKENIIDESGMPKERFSAEFPKEGPSILRIQQVVRGDSAAYFCASSPQGPQYEQYFGPGTRLTVT.

The chain recombines TRBV7-2 with TRBJ2-2; TRBD1 matches 8 bases. The CDR3 runs to 16 residues. Germline CDR1 is SGHTA and CDR2 is FQGNSA. The ends lost 1 base at V and 3 bases at J; junction bases unmatched: 4. This chain's CDR3 is CASSLGGTGYTGELFF. In nucleotides, the CDR3 is TGTGCCAGCAGCTTAGGAGGGACAGGTTACACCGGGGAGCTGTTTTTT. Variable domain in full (rest from reference TRBV7-2 and TRBJ2-2): GAGVSQSPSNKVTEKGKDVELRCDPISGHTALYWYRQSLGQGLEFLIYFQGNSAPDKSGLPSDRFSAERTGGSVSTLTIQRTQQEDSAVYLCASSLGGTGYTGELFFGEGSRLTVL.

The chain carries TRBV9 and TRBJ2-3; 9 positions agree with TRBD2. The CDR3 is 17 amino acids. V lost 0 bases, J lost 4 bases, and 9 bases stayed unmatched. Germline-derived CDR1 and CDR2 are SGDLS and YYNGEE. Written as DNA, the CDR3 is TGTGCCAGCAGCGTAGGTATTGCGGGGGGGCCCGCAGATACGCAGTATTTT. Its translation: CASSVGIAGGPADTQYF.

V and J are TRBV7-9 and TRBJ2-7, with 13 bases fitting TRBD2. This CDR3 has 17 amino acids. V lost 5 bases and J lost 7; bases outside the gene matches: 14. Looked up from germline, CDR1 is SEHNR and CDR2 is FQNEAQ (reference sequence). This CDR3 is CASSPRGTSGVGGEQYF. CDR3 nucleotide sequence: TGTGCCAGCAGCCCCCGCGGGACTAGCGGGGTTGGAGGTGAGCAGTACTTC. The variable domain in full, with the rest retrieved from reference TRBV7-9 and TRBJ2-7, is DTGVSQNPRHKITKRGQNVTFRCDPISEHNRLYWYRQTLGQGPEFLTYFQNEAQLEKSRLLSDRFSAERPKGSFSTLEIQRTEQGDSAMYLCASSPRGTSGVGGEQYFGPGTRLTVT.

The table lists this clone with a few counts. This chain joins TRBV11-2 and TRBJ1-6, with TRBD1 matching over 7 bases. V dropped 4 bases and J dropped 11; count of bases not matched to a gene: 11. Per the germline V gene, CDR1 is SGHAT and CDR2 is FQNNGV. The CDR3 runs to 15 residues. This chain's CDR3 is CASSSLQGLAAPLHF. CDR3 bases: TGTGCCAGCAGCTCCCTACAGGGGTTAGCGGCACCCCTCCACTTT.

This clone was seen a few times. This chain uses TRBV13 with TRBJ2-3; D might be TRBD1 (5 bases). The V gene lost 0 bases and the J gene lost 1 base, with 8 bases spanning the gap. The CDR3 has 15 residues. Germline CDR1 and CDR2: PRHDT and FYEKMQ (reference sequence). CDR3 residues: CASSLGGPGTDTQYF. CDR3 coding DNA: TGTGCCAGCAGCTTAGGGGGGCCCGGCACAGATACGCAGTATTTT.

The V gene is TRBV27, the J gene TRBJ2-3; 10 bases fit TRBD2. Germline V gives CDR1 MNHEY, CDR2 SMNVEV (reference sequence). The CDR3 contains 15 residues. V shed 6 bases, J shed 5 bases, and the junction held 8 bases outside the gene matches. As DNA, the CDR3 is TGTGCCAGCAGGCTAGCGGGAGATGGTGGAGATACGCAGTATTTT. This sequence encodes CASRLAGDGGDTQYF.

The rearrangement joins TRBV16 to TRBJ2-2; possible D gene TRBD1, 5 bases. Germline V CDR1 and CDR2: KGHSY, FQNENV. V lost 2 bases and J 2 bases, leaving 9 bases between the germline ends. CDR3 size: 15 residues. As DNA, the CDR3 is TGTGCCAGCAGCCAACGGACACCAAACACCGGGGAGCTGTTTTTT. It is translated as CASSQRTPNTGELFF.

The chain employs TRBV5-6 and TRBJ1-6; TRBD1 agrees at 8 bases. V lost 2 bases to trimming and J lost 7 bases; unmatched junction nucleotides: 11. This CDR3 is built from 17 residues. Per the germline V gene, CDR1 is SGHDT and CDR2 is YYEEEE. CDR3 sequence reads: CASSLDRGLRRNSPLHF. The CDR3 region has the DNA TGTGCCAGCAGCTTAGACAGGGGACTAAGGCGAAATTCACCCCTCCACTTT.

This chain joins TRBV4-1 and TRBJ2-3, with D tentatively TRBD1 (5 bases). Germline values: CDR1 MGHRA, CDR2 YSYEKL. This CDR3 region has 14 residues. The V end lost 1 base, the J end lost 3 bases, and 8 bases lay between the germline ends. CDR3 residues: CASSQGPGTDTQYF. Written as DNA, the CDR3 is TGCGCCAGCAGCCAAGGTCCAGGGACAGATACGCAGTATTTT.

The chain recombines TRBV28 with TRBJ1-6; possibly TRBD1 for D (5 bases). Germline CDR1 MDHEN, CDR2 SYDVKM. The length of the CDR3 is 15 residues. With 1 base removed from V and 7 bases from J, the gap between germline ends came to 11 bases. The CDR3 DNA follows: TGTGCCAGCAGTTTATCTGACAGAATGAATTCACCCCTCCACTTT. Translation gives CASSLSDRMNSPLHF.

This clone occurred once. The chain recombines TRBV18 with TRBJ1-2, with TRBD1 matching 7 bases. The length of the CDR3 is 13 residues. Per the germline V gene, CDR1 is KGHSH and CDR2 is LQKENI. Trimming removed 5 bases from V and 4 bases from J; junction bases left unmatched: 4. The CDR3 sequence: CASSLGGGYGYTF. The CDR3 DNA follows: TGTGCCAGCTCATTAGGGGGCGGCTATGGCTACACCTTC.

The chain uses TRBV29-1 and TRBJ1-1, with unresolved D. The CDR3 is 11 amino acids. The germline gives CDR1 SQVTM, CDR2 ANQGSEA. Trimming took 4 bases from V and 3 from J, leaving 6 bases between them. CDR3 sequence (DNA): TGCAGCGTTGTAAGAGACACTGAAGCTTTCTTT. As protein: CSVVRDTEAFF.

The gene calls are TRBV2 and TRBJ2-1, with TRBD2 as a possible D gene (6 bases). The CDR3 is made up of 14 amino acids. The V and J ends lost 6 bases and 3 bases respectively, with 12 bases between them. The germline gives CDR1 SNHLY, CDR2 FYNNEI. The CDR3 spells CASRDGGVYNEQFF. CDR3 nucleotides: TGTGCCAGCAGGGACGGGGGAGTCTACAATGAGCAGTTCTTC.

The chain is built from TRBV21-1 and TRBJ2-7; the table's D call of TRBD1 was not tested on the DNA. TRBV21-1 is assigned pseudogene status. CDR3 length: 11 residues. The CDR3 here is CASSNNHEQYF. The DNA for the CDR3 is TGTGCCAGCAGCAACAATCACGAGCAGTACTTC.

The rearrangement links TRBV7-9 to TRBJ1-2; no definite D call. Trimming left V 3 bases short and J 4 bases short, with 12 bases between. Germline lookup yields CDR1 SEHNR and CDR2 FQNEAQ (reference sequence). The CDR3 sequence is 14 residues long. The CDR3 nucleotides are TGTGCCAGCAGCTTGGCGGTCCTGGTCTATGGCTACACCTTC. Translation gives CASSLAVLVYGYTF. Based on the CDR3 plus reference TRBV7-9 and TRBJ1-2, the full variable domain is DTGVSQNPRHKITKRGQNVTFRCDPISEHNRLYWYRQTLGQGPEFLTYFQNEAQLEKSRLLSDRFSAERPKGSFSTLEIQRTEQGDSAMYLCASSLAVLVYGYTFGSGTRLTVV.

The J gene is TRBJ1-1, the V gene TRBV19; 8 bases are a match to TRBD1. Germline V gene data show CDR1 as LNHDA and CDR2 as SQIVND (reference sequence). Germline trimming cut 7 bases from V and 6 bases from J; bases unmatched to any gene: 7. The CDR3 is 13 residues long. The CDR3 nucleotides read TGTGCCAGTAAGATGACAGGGGCCTCTGAAGCTTTCTTT. Translation: CASKMTGASEAFF.

The chain has TRBV7-9 and TRBJ2-3; 9 bases align to TRBD1. The CDR3 runs to 15 residues. The V segment lost 4 bases and the J segment 0 bases; nucleotides outside the gene matches: 2. CDR1 is SEHNR and CDR2 is FQNEAQ in the germline V gene (reference sequence). The CDR3 here is CASSSGTGSTDTQYF. The CDR3 nucleotides read TGTGCCAGCAGCTCCGGGACAGGGAGCACAGATACGCAGTATTTT.